These T cell receptor beta chains were read from a single sample in a study of tumor T cells in aggressive B-cell lymphoma. Only in-frame clones appear in the TCRdb table, and some are missing; sequencing was by immunoSEQ multiplex PCR. The sample has 750 or so clones; roughly nine tenths are singletons. Sequencing was carried out using tumor tissue. Receptors were obtained from an adult with diffuse large B cell lymphoma. The CDR3 runs from the conserved cysteine through the conserved F or W. Clone size is given for some rows only: seen once, a few or many times, or a class if the clone is expanded.

v_gene	j_gene	abundance	CDR3aa
TRBV4-1	TRBJ2-7	once	CASSQDGGAHYEQYF
TRBV2	TRBJ2-5	.	CASSEKAGGLQETQYF
TRBV18	TRBJ2-7	.	CASSPPGGSYEQYF
TRBV9	TRBJ2-1	once	CASSPGLAGENEQFF
TRBV28	TRBJ1-3	.	CASSSEVSGNTIYF
TRBV6-1	TRBJ2-7	.	CASKDSGSNEQYF
TRBV6-5	TRBJ2-7	.	CASRQNRAYEQYF
TRBV4-3	TRBJ1-5	.	CASSQDRDRDQPQHF
TRBV11-2	TRBJ2-7	.	CASSLALGQTYEQYF
TRBV9	TRBJ2-1	.	CASSPGTLGNEQFF
TRBV2	TRBJ1-4	.	CASSERTGEKLFF
TRBV30	TRBJ1-1	few	CALLPGGSTEAFF
TRBV7-2	TRBJ2-7	.	CASSLMGANSEQYF
TRBV27	TRBJ2-3	.	CASRKGYSTDTQYF
TRBV19	TRBJ1-2	few	CASSLGQGHRGYTF
TRBV6-5	TRBJ2-7	.	CASSYSPGGEQYF
TRBV7-2	TRBJ1-1	.	CASSKQGANTEAFF
TRBV2	TRBJ1-1	few	CASTEVTGVNTEAFF
TRBV7-3	TRBJ2-5	.	CASSLAGGPPETQYF
TRBV4-3	TRBJ2-7	.	CASSQDRGQGFYEQYF
TRBV5-6	TRBJ2-5	.	CASSLGTGGQETQYF
TRBV28	TRBJ1-1	once	CASSFEDRDTEAFF
TRBV27	TRBJ1-5	.	CASSSGQGPNQPQHF
TRBV7-9	TRBJ2-1	.	CATHLRDRINNEQFF
TRBV7-2	TRBJ2-1	.	CASSTTSGNEQFF
TRBV5-3	TRBJ2-1	.	CAKAWAQTAEQFF
TRBV4-1	TRBJ1-6	.	CASSQSTGPLHF
TRBV7-3	TRBJ2-5	.	CASSPTSGPGETQYF
TRBV7-2	TRBJ1-5	.	CASSLSGNQPQHF
TRBV28	TRBJ2-1	.	CASRGGSSSYNEQFF
TRBV18	TRBJ1-4	few	CASSPGQGANTNEKLFF
TRBV30	TRBJ2-1	.	CALKIRDTGFEQFF
TRBV5-5	TRBJ2-4	once	CASSLTDFLSNIQYF
TRBV19	TRBJ2-1	.	CASSPPPAGVYNEQFF
TRBV29-1	TRBJ2-1	.	CSVVGTSSYNEQFF
TRBV7-9	TRBJ2-1	.	CASSPYNEQFF
TRBV10-3	TRBJ2-3	.	CAISESQLDTQYF
TRBV7-2	TRBJ2-1	.	CASTHTSGSYEQFF
TRBV18	TRBJ1-1	once	CASSAALNTEAFF
TRBV30	TRBJ1-2	.	CAWSPQANYGYTF
TRBV6-5	TRBJ1-2	.	CASSLSGQGTGYTF
TRBV18	TRBJ1-1	.	CASSPTGGIYPEAFF
TRBV11-3	TRBJ2-1	once	CASSLGPSGIYNEQFF
TRBV9	TRBJ2-7	.	CASTPGTGGSYEQYF
TRBV7-3	TRBJ2-1	.	CASSSPGLAGNEQFF
TRBV6-5	TRBJ1-2	.	CASSRTAYYGYTF
TRBV6-1	TRBJ1-2	once	CASSFGQGDYGYTF
TRBV5-1	TRBJ2-3	.	CASSFTGGSDTQYF
TRBV9	TRBJ2-3	.	CASSTAGGGDTQYF
TRBV5-4	TRBJ2-5	.	CASSFDHRSKYF
TRBV6-6	TRBJ2-7	once	CAARQYDYEQYF
TRBV19	TRBJ1-5	few	CATQDSSPNQPQHF
TRBV27	TRBJ2-2	.	CASSSGLAGVGTGELFF